This is a list of T cell receptor beta chains from one sample in a study of blood T cell repertoires in COVID-19. Generated by immunoSEQ multiplex PCR, the TCRdb table keeps only in-frame clones and is missing some. This sample has 65,000 to 75,000 clones; 80% to 85% occur once, and the top ten carry under 6%. The sample was peripheral blood. The receptors stem from a woman aged 60-75 years with acute or convalescent COVID-19. The CDR3 runs from the conserved cysteine through the conserved F or W. A D gene is named only where the DNA matches it firmly. Expanded clones are given a class, and other clones once, few, many or no size at all.

V gene	CDR3 length	D gene	clone size	J gene	CDR3 DNA	CDR3 protein
TRBV4-1	13	TRBD1	NA	TRBJ1-1	TGCGCCAGCAGCCTCCCAGGGGGCACTGAAGCTTTCTTT	CASSLPGGTEAFF
TRBV9	16	NA	NA	TRBJ1-4	TGTGCCAGCAGCGCGGGGGGAGGGGTGACTAATGAAAAACTGTTTTTT	CASSAGGGVTNEKLFF
TRBV10-3	17	NA	NA	TRBJ1-3	TGTGCCATCAGTGAGTCAATGATGGTGAGCTCTGGAAACACCATATATTTT	CAISESMMVSSGNTIYF
TRBV5-5	14	NA	NA	TRBJ1-1	TGTGCCAGCAGCTTGGACGGGCGGGACACTGAAGCTTTCTTT	CASSLDGRDTEAFF
TRBV19	14	NA	NA	TRBJ1-1	TGTGCCAGTAGTACACAGACACTGAACACTGAAGCTTTCTTT	CASSTQTLNTEAFF
TRBV7-2	13	NA	NA	TRBJ2-7	TGTGCCAGCAGCTCGGAGGGCGGATACGAGCAGTACTTC	CASSSEGGYEQYF
TRBV2	13	NA	NA	TRBJ1-4	TGTGCCAGCACCCAGGGCGGTTGGGAAAAACTGTTTTTT	CASTQGGWEKLFF
TRBV10-3	14	NA	NA	TRBJ1-6	TGTGCCATCAGTCCAGGGTTTCGTAATTCACCCCTCCACTTT	CAISPGFRNSPLHF
TRBV9	16	NA	NA	TRBJ1-2	TGTGCCAGCACTCCGGGACTCCGGAAAGAACTCAATGGCTACACCTTC	CASTPGLRKELNGYTF
TRBV10-2	14	NA	once	TRBJ2-7	TGCGCCAGCAGTGAATCGACAGTTCCCTACGAGCAGTACTTC	CASSESTVPYEQYF
TRBV2	15	TRBD1	NA	TRBJ2-3	TGTGCCAGCAGTGGACAGGGGGGGTTTGGAGATACGCAGTATTTT	CASSGQGGFGDTQYF
TRBV7-3	15	TRBD1	NA	TRBJ1-6	TGTGCCAGCAGCTTATCGACAGGGGGAAATTCACCCCTCCACTTT	CASSLSTGGNSPLHF
TRBV10-3	16	TRBD1	NA	TRBJ1-6	TGTGCCATCAGTAACCCTGAGGGGGCGAGGAATTCACCCCTCCACTTT	CAISNPEGARNSPLHF
TRBV4-2	15	TRBD2	once	TRBJ2-1	TGTGCCAGCAGCCAAACTAGCGGGGGGTGGAATGAGCAGTTCTTC	CASSQTSGGWNEQFF
TRBV10-2	11	NA	NA	TRBJ2-1	TGCGCCAGCAGTGACTTAGCGGAGCAGTTCTTC	CASSDLAEQFF
TRBV12-3/TRBV12-4	12	NA	NA	TRBJ1-2	TGTGCCAGCAGCCCCGACACACATGGCTACACCTTC	CASSPDTHGYTF
TRBV2	14	NA	NA	TRBJ1-2	TGTGCCAGCAGTGAAACCCGGGGTCGCTATGGCTACACCTTC	CASSETRGRYGYTF
TRBV4-1	16	NA	NA	TRBJ2-2	TGCGCCAGCAGCCAAGATCCGGTCGAGCTACGCGGGGAGCTGTTTTTT	CASSQDPVELRGELFF
TRBV5-5	17	TRBD2	NA	TRBJ2-5	TGTGCCAGCAGCTTTTGGACTAGCGGGACGGGCCAAGAGACCCAGTACTTC	CASSFWTSGTGQETQYF
TRBV25-1	15	NA	NA	TRBJ1-3	TGTGCCAGCAGTGAATTTGTGGGGCCTGGAAACACCATATATTTT	CASSEFVGPGNTIYF
TRBV5-5	16	TRBD2	NA	TRBJ2-1	TGTGCCAGCAGCTTGGGTCTAGCGGGGCAATACAATGAGCAGTTCTTC	CASSLGLAGQYNEQFF
TRBV5-6	12	NA	NA	TRBJ1-6	TGTGCCAGCAGCTTGGAAGCGGCCCCCCTCCACTTT	CASSLEAAPLHF
TRBV9	14	NA	NA	TRBJ2-2	TGTGCCAGCAGCGCCCTCGGGGGAACCGGGGAGCTGTTTTTT	CASSALGGTGELFF
TRBV25-1	14	TRBD1	NA	TRBJ1-1	TGTGCCAGCAGGGGTAGACAGGGTTGGACTGAAGCTTTCTTT	CASRGRQGWTEAFF
TRBV7-2	14	NA	few	TRBJ1-4	TGTGCCAGCACCCCCACCAGTCTAGTTGAAAAACTGTTTTTT	CASTPTSLVEKLFF
TRBV10-3	14	TRBD1	NA	TRBJ1-2	TGTGCCATCAGTGTACAGGGGGCGACGAGCGGCTACACCTTC	CAISVQGATSGYTF
TRBV11-2	14	TRBD1	NA	TRBJ2-1	TGTGCCAGCAGCTTAGGGGACAGGGGCGATGAGCAGTTCTTC	CASSLGDRGDEQFF
TRBV6-5	13	NA	NA	TRBJ1-1	TGTGCCAGCTCTCCAAGGGGCCACACTGAAGCTTTCTTT	CASSPRGHTEAFF
TRBV6-1	14	NA	NA	TRBJ1-2	TGTGCCAGCAGTGACCCACGGGGGGACTATGGCTACACCTTC	CASSDPRGDYGYTF
TRBV19	13	NA	NA	TRBJ1-1	TGTGCCAGTAGTCACAGGCCCGACACTGAAGCTTTCTTT	CASSHRPDTEAFF
TRBV7-9	14	TRBD1	NA	TRBJ1-5	TGTGCCAGCAGCTCTACAGGGGCGAATCAGCCCCAGCATTTT	CASSSTGANQPQHF
TRBV7-2	12	NA	NA	TRBJ1-2	TGTGCCAGCAGCTTAGTAGCATACGGCTACACCTTC	CASSLVAYGYTF
TRBV5-1	13	NA	NA	TRBJ1-2	TGCGCCAGCAGCCCTTATTCTGCGGGAGGCTACACCTTC	CASSPYSAGGYTF
TRBV7-9	16	TRBD1	NA	TRBJ2-5	TGTGCCAGCAGCGGGTGGACAGGGATGATCCAAGAGACCCAGTACTTC	CASSGWTGMIQETQYF
TRBV19	11	NA	once	TRBJ2-5	TGTGCCACTTCGACTAGGGAGACCCAGTACTTC	CATSTRETQYF
TRBV1	16	NA	NA	TRBJ2-1	TGCACCAGCAGCCAAGTTATGGACAGGTTAAACAATGAGCAGTTCTTC	CTSSQVMDRLNNEQFF
TRBV21-1	15	NA	NA	TRBJ2-1	TGTGCCAGCAGCACCGGGACTAGCGGGTCCAATGAGCAGTTCTTC	CASSTGTSGSNEQFF
TRBV11-2	14	NA	NA	TRBJ1-3	TGTGCCACCGCAGGGGTCGCCTCTGGAAACACCATATATTTT	CATAGVASGNTIYF
TRBV24-1	13	TRBD1	NA	TRBJ2-2	TGTGCCACCAGTGATTGGACAGGGGGCTTGCTGTTTTTT	CATSDWTGGLLFF
TRBV7-3	13	NA	NA	TRBJ1-2	TGTGCCAGCAGCCCAGAGGCGGGGGATGGCTACACCTTC	CASSPEAGDGYTF
TRBV6-4	15	NA	NA	TRBJ2-7	TGTGCCAGCAGTGGGCTTATCACCCCCTCCTACGAGCAGTACTTC	CASSGLITPSYEQYF
TRBV7-9	13	NA	NA	TRBJ1-1	TGTGCCAGCAGCCTAACAGGGATCACTGAAGCTTTCTTT	CASSLTGITEAFF
TRBV18	13	TRBD1	once	TRBJ1-1	TGTGCCAGCTCATCCGGACAGGGCACTGAAGCTTTCTTT	CASSSGQGTEAFF
TRBV9	15	TRBD1	NA	TRBJ2-2	TGTGCCAGCAGCGTAACAGGGGGAAACACCGGGGAGCTGTTTTTT	CASSVTGGNTGELFF
TRBV2	14	NA	NA	TRBJ2-7	TGTGCCAGCCTCAGAACAGGGACGACCTACGAGCAGTACTTC	CASLRTGTTYEQYF
TRBV5-6	19	TRBD1	NA	TRBJ1-2	TGTGCCAGCAGCTCCGAGACAGGGGGCTCCTTGAGGGCTAACTATGGCTACACCTTC	CASSSETGGSLRANYGYTF
TRBV11-2	17	TRBD2	NA	TRBJ2-1	TGTGCCAGCCGACCCGGGGGGGGGCGAAGCTCCTACAATGAGCAGTTCTTC	CASRPGGGRSSYNEQFF
TRBV6-5	16	NA	NA	TRBJ2-1	TGTGCCAGCAGTTACAAGTGGGCCTTACCCTACAATGAGCAGTTCTTC	CASSYKWALPYNEQFF
TRBV9	14	TRBD2	NA	TRBJ2-7	TGTGCCAGCAGCGTAGCCGCGGGGGGCAATGAGCAGTACTTC	CASSVAAGGNEQYF